This T cell receptor beta chain is from a study of blood T cell repertoires in COVID-19. Overall study context: There were acute and convalescent COVID-19 samples, and they came from the United States, Italy and Spain. T cells, B-cell-depleted T cells, or PBMCs supplied cDNA or gDNA.

Measured with immunoSEQ multiplex PCR; TCRdb has only the in-frame clones, and not every one. Altogether 150,000 to 200,000 clones are present, around 80% being singletons, with the ten largest covering about 14%. From germline, CDR1 is SGHDT and CDR2 YYEEEE. V was trimmed by 4 bases and J by 7 bases, leaving 10 bases between them. The CDR3 contains 12 residues. The sample was peripheral blood. The TCR comes from an older woman with COVID-19, enrolled during active disease. The chain employs TRBV5-6 and TRBJ2-3, with TRBD1 as a possible D gene (6 bases). CDR3 DNA sequence: TGTGCCAGCAGCGTCACAGGGTATACGCAGTATTTT. Its translation: CASSVTGYTQYF.